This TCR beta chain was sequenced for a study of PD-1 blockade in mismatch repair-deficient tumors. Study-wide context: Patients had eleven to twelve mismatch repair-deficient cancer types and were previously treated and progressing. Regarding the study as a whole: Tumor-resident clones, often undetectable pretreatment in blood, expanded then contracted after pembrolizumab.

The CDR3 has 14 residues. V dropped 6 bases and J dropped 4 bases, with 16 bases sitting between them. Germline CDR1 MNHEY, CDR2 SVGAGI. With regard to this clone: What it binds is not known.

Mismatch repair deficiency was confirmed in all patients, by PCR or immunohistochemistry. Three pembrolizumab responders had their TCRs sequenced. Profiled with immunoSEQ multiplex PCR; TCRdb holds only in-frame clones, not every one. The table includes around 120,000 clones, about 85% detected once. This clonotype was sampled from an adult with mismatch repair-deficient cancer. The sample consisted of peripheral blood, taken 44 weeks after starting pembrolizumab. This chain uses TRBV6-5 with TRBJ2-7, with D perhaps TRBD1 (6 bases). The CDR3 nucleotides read TGTGCCAGCAGAGCAACTCGCACAGGGTACGAGCAGTACTTC. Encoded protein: CASRATRTGYEQYF.